Listed here are 4 T cell receptor beta chains from one sample, sequenced in a study of cytomegalovirus exposure and HLA in healthy donors. 13 Jbeta primers and 60 Vbeta primers were used for the PCR. TCRdb's table, derived via immunoSEQ multiplex PCR, lists solely in-frame clones and lacks some. Among 110,000 or so clones listed, roughly four fifths were seen once. The sequencing input was PBMCs. The source is a man between 35 and 55 years old in good health and CMV-seronegative.

The chain couples TRBV7-2 to TRBJ1-5; 9 nucleotides agree with TRBD1. Per germline, CDR1 SGHTA and CDR2 FQGNSA. The V and J ends lost 6 bases and 4 bases, in that order; junction bases with no gene match: 7. There are 15 residues in the CDR3. The CDR3 DNA reads as TGTGCCAGCAGGGGGGACAGGGCCCTAAATCAGCCCCAGCATTTT. Protein product: CASRGDRALNQPQHF. The full variable domain, completed using reference TRBV7-2 and TRBJ1-5, is GAGVSQSPSNKVTEKGKDVELRCDPISGHTALYWYRQSLGQGLEFLIYFQGNSAPDKSGLPSDRFSAERTGGSVSTLTIQRTQQEDSAVYLCASRGDRALNQPQHFGDGTRLSIL.

The chain couples TRBV7-9 to TRBJ2-5; 10 bases agree with TRBD2. In germline, CDR1 is SEHNR, CDR2 FQNEAQ (reference sequence). The CDR3 consists of 15 residues. After removal of 7 bases from V and 1 base from J, the junction contained 6 bases not matched to a gene. CDR3 region: CASKALAGVQETQYF. In nucleotides, the CDR3 is TGTGCCAGCAAGGCTCTAGCGGGGGTCCAAGAGACCCAGTACTTC.

The chain joins TRBV9 to TRBJ1-2, with TRBD1 matching 8 bases. V lost 4 bases and J lost 6; bases outside the gene matches: 5. The CDR3 extends over 13 amino acids. Germline V gives CDR1 SGDLS, CDR2 YYNGEE. CDR3: CASSLDRADGYTF. The CDR3 bases are TGTGCCAGCAGCCTGGACAGGGCCGATGGCTACACCTTC.

This clone was observed a few times. The junction differs from germline at one of its ends, possibly a read error. The chain uses TRBV28 and TRBJ2-2; D remains unclear. The CDR3 totals 15 residues. CDR1 is MDHEN, CDR2 SYDVKM, per germline. Here the CDR3 reads CASSLDYSNPGELFF. The CDR3 DNA reads as TGTGCCAGCAGCTTAGATTACTCGAACCCCGGGGAGCTGTTTTTT.